This TCR beta chain was observed in a study of naive and memory T cell subsets. Regarding the study as a whole: Especially in CD8 cells, naive repertoires contained a few larger clonotypes, possibly CD45RA-re-expressing memory cells. Diversity fell and Gini index rose from naive through CM, EM, EMRA.

Both TRBC1 and TRBC2 were covered by a beta constant-region primer of two equimolar oligonucleotides. Nested alpha and beta constant-region primers with the SP2 primer drove four PCR rounds on ligated cDNA. One entry per CDR3 protein, called by TCRdb with MiXCR from the UMI-ligation and nested PCR reads. The sample lists roughly 99,000 distinct CDR3 sequences, roughly 10% occurring once. Germline loops: CDR1 SGHNT, CDR2 YENEEA. The CDR3 covers 15 residues. Trimming cost V 5 bases and J 3 bases; bases outside gene matches: 8. This clonotype occurred many times. Its antigen is as yet unknown. The receptor was derived from a human donor in good health. The chain joins TRBV11-3 to TRBJ2-3, with 7 nucleotides matching TRBD1. Sequenced input: naive CD4+ T cells from blood. The CDR3 DNA is TGTGCCAGCAGCCGGGACAGCCGGAGGACAGATACGCAGTATTTT. Its protein product is CASSRDSRRTDTQYF. Full variable domain (missing parts from reference TRBV11-3 and TRBJ2-3): EAGVVQSPRYKIIEKKQPVAFWCNPISGHNTLYWYLQNLGQGPELLIRYENEEAVDDSQLPKDRFSAERLKGVDSTLKIQPAELGDSAVYLCASSRDSRRTDTQYFGPGTRLTVL.